The 23 T cell receptor beta chains below all came from one sample that was sequenced in a study of blood T cell repertoires in COVID-19 (dated by TCRdb to 2018 to 2020). Library method: the immunoSEQ multiplex PCR assay. What TCRdb holds here is the immuneACCESS table cut down to in-frame rearrangements. Part of the clones is not present; checked against another copy, under half of the missing clones reflect an unresolved V gene, and the others are unexplained. The sample table contains some 180,000 clones; only one count was recorded for roughly 78% of them. The ten most abundant clones make up 2.5% to 3% of the sample. Sequencing was done on a sample of peripheral blood. The receptor source for this set is an elderly woman with active or convalescent COVID-19.

The chain has TRBV7-2 and TRBJ1-5; 8 bases line up with TRBD1. The CDR3 sequence is 15 residues long. Germline values: CDR1 SGHTA, CDR2 FQGNSA. V shed 3 bases, J shed 4 bases, and the junction held 5 bases outside the gene matches. The DNA of the CDR3 is TGTGCCAGCAGCTTGGAACAGGGGGAAAATCAGCCCCAGCATTTT. Translated: CASSLEQGENQPQHF.

This chain uses TRBV6-2 or TRBV6-3 with TRBJ2-7; the match to TRBD2 covers 7 bases. V was pared by 6 bases and J by 6 bases, with 17 bases of the junction left unmatched. This CDR3 spans 16 amino acids. Germline lookup yields CDR1 MNHEY and CDR2 SVGEGT. CDR3 sequence (DNA): TGTGCCAGCAGCCTCAATCAAGGACTAGAGTCGGGCGAGCAGTACTTC. This translates into CASSLNQGLESGEQYF.

The chain carries TRBV6-6 and TRBJ2-1, with a tentative D call TRBD2 (6 bases). Trimming cost V 2 bases and J 11 bases, with 16 bases left between them. The CDR3 is 14 residues long. Germline V CDR1 and CDR2: MNHNY, SVGAGI (reference sequence). The CDR3 region is CASSYGGTVHQQFF. CDR3 DNA: TGTGCCAGCAGTTACGGGGGGACCGTCCATCAGCAGTTCTTC.

The rearrangement uses TRBV11-2 and TRBJ2-5, with TRBD1 matching over 8 bases. V shed 1 base and J 1 base; nucleotides not matched to a gene: 2. The V gene's germline CDR1 is SGHAT and CDR2 FQNNGV. This CDR3 has 15 amino acids. The CDR3 bases are TGTGCCAGCAGCTTAGGAGACAGGGGCCAAGAGACCCAGTACTTC. It yields the protein CASSLGDRGQETQYF.

Turning to this clone: The same CDR3 arises from other DNA sequences in this sample as well. This chain links TRBV6-2 or TRBV6-3 with TRBJ1-4; TRBD1 agrees at 9 bases. Germline CDR1 reads MNHEY; CDR2 reads SVGEGT. The CDR3 runs 14 residues. V lost 6 bases and J lost 7; bases outside the gene matches: 6. The DNA for the CDR3 is TGTGCCAGCAGCAAGGACAGGGGATCTGAAAAACTGTTTTTT. Its translation is CASSKDRGSEKLFF.

V gene TRBV24-1 combines with J gene TRBJ2-3, with 7 bases fitting TRBD2. The CDR3 is 17 amino acids. Germline V lookup: CDR1 KGHDR, CDR2 SFDVKD. J was trimmed by 3 bases and V by 1 base; bases with no gene match: 9. As DNA, the CDR3 is TGTGCCACCAGTGATTTTTTCGGTGGGGGGGGGACAGATACGCAGTATTTT. It translates to CATSDFFGGGGTDTQYF.

This clone was counted between two and nine times. V gene TRBV27 combines with J gene TRBJ1-6; tentatively, D is TRBD1 (6 bases). The ends were cut back, 3 bases at V and 9 bases at J, with 15 bases in the middle. Germline V gives CDR1 MNHEY, CDR2 SMNVEV (reference sequence). The CDR3 spans 15 residues. The CDR3 nucleotides are TGTGCCAGCAGTTTCGGGGGGCTGGTAGGTTCACCCCTCCACTTT. Protein product: CASSFGGLVGSPLHF.

This chain uses TRBV28 with TRBJ1-1; D gene uncertain. The CDR3 length is 11 residues. The germline gives CDR1 MDHEN, CDR2 SYDVKM. Deletions cut 3 bases from V and 7 bases from J, with 6 bases between. CDR3 residues: CASSLYIEAFF. As DNA, the CDR3 is TGTGCCAGCAGTTTGTATATTGAAGCTTTCTTT.

The table lists this clone with a count of one. The chain carries TRBV7-9 and TRBJ2-3, with 10 bases identical to TRBD1. The CDR3 is made up of 16 amino acids. Losses at the gene ends were 2 bases for V and 4 bases for J; bases not matched to a gene: 6. Germline V CDR1 and CDR2: SEHNR, FQNEAQ (reference sequence). The CDR3 nucleotides read TGTGCCAGCAGCTTAACCGGACAGGGGGGGGCAGATACGCAGTATTTT. This encodes CASSLTGQGGADTQYF.

The count of this clone is one. The gene calls are TRBV7-9 and TRBJ2-3; D gene uncertain. The length of the CDR3 is 14 residues. V lost 11 bases to trimming and J lost 1 base, with 16 bases between them. Germline CDR1 reads SEHNR; CDR2 reads FQNEAQ (reference sequence). The CDR3 region is CALTPAARTDTQYF. CDR3 nucleotide sequence: TGTGCCCTGACGCCGGCGGCACGCACAGATACGCAGTATTTT.

The genes are TRBV5-1 and TRBJ1-1; D possibly corresponds to TRBD1 (6 bases). This CDR3 comprises 14 residues. The V and J ends lost 6 bases and 5 bases respectively, with 17 bases between them. Per germline, CDR1 SGHRS and CDR2 YFSETQ. The CDR3 DNA is TGCGCCAGCATGCAGGGGACAAGAGGAACTGAAGCTTTCTTT. Translating it yields CASMQGTRGTEAFF.

This clone was detected only a few times. The chain uses TRBV28 and TRBJ1-6; TRBD1 agrees at 9 bases. V trimming: 5 bases; J trimming: 4 bases; junction bases outside the gene matches: 3. Germline assignment: CDR1 MDHEN and CDR2 SYDVKM. CDR3 length: 15 residues. CDR3 sequence reads: CASSQGQGYNSPLHF. The CDR3 coding sequence is TGTGCCAGCAGTCAAGGACAGGGGTATAATTCACCCCTCCACTTT.

V and J are TRBV5-1 and TRBJ2-7, with 9 bases lining up with TRBD1. The V segment lost 2 bases and the J segment 2 bases; nucleotides outside the gene matches: 2. CDR1 is SGHRS, CDR2 YFSETQ, per germline. The CDR3 consists of 14 residues. As DNA, the CDR3 is TGCGCCAGCAGCTTCCGGGACAGGGCCTACGAGCAGTACTTC. Amino acid sequence: CASSFRDRAYEQYF.

The chain joins TRBV5-4 to TRBJ1-4; D is undetermined. Deletions cut 1 base from V and 8 bases from J, with 9 bases between. CDR1 and CDR2 from the germline V gene are SGHNT and YYREEE (reference sequence). CDR3 length equals 13 residues. The CDR3 region is CASSLSGGEKLFF. In nucleotides, the CDR3 is TGTGCCAGCAGCTTGTCGGGCGGGGAAAAACTGTTTTTT.

This chain joins TRBV12-5 and TRBJ1-1, with 9 nucleotides matching TRBD1. V lost 6 bases and J lost 4; bases outside the gene matches: 6. The length of the CDR3 is 14 residues. CDR1 and CDR2 (germline): LGHNT, FRNRAP. The CDR3 region has the DNA TGTGCTAGTGGGCCACAGGGGGCACTCACTGAAGCTTTCTTT. Protein sequence: CASGPQGALTEAFF.

J is TRBJ1-1 and V is TRBV6-6; D gene uncertain. The CDR3 spans 14 residues. Germline lookup yields CDR1 MNHNY and CDR2 SVGAGI (reference sequence). V lost 6 bases, J lost 5 bases, and 16 bases lay in between. DNA of the CDR3: TGTGCCAGCAGCGACTACGATGGGGAGACTGAAGCTTTCTTT. As protein: CASSDYDGETEAFF.

The J gene is TRBJ2-7, the V gene TRBV5-1; tentatively, D is TRBD1 (5 bases). Per the germline V gene, CDR1 is SGHRS and CDR2 is YFSETQ. This CDR3 contains 15 residues. The V and J ends lost 1 base and 6 bases respectively, with 17 bases between them. The CDR3 nucleotides are TGCGCCAGCAGCTTGCCAGAGGTCCCCCAGGGCGAGCAGTACTTC. Its protein is CASSLPEVPQGEQYF.

This clone was detected once. The chain uses TRBV28 and TRBJ1-3, with 11 bases that match TRBD1. The CDR3 has 14 amino acids. Germline CDR1 reads MDHEN; CDR2 reads SYDVKM. V was clipped by 5 bases and J by 8 bases; unmatched bases: 5. CDR3 residues: CASSEPGQGDTIYF. The CDR3 DNA reads TGTGCCAGCAGTGAACCGGGACAGGGGGACACCATATATTTT.

The genes are TRBV6-2 or TRBV6-3 and TRBJ1-2; 7 nucleotides align to TRBD1. The CDR3 contains 14 residues. Germline V gives CDR1 MNHEY, CDR2 SVGEGT. V shed 5 bases, J shed 5 bases, and the junction held 8 bases outside the gene matches. CDR3 region: CASSTLDRIYGYTF. The CDR3 DNA reads TGTGCCAGCAGTACTTTGGACAGGATATATGGCTACACCTTC.

The V call is TRBV18, the J call TRBJ1-2, with 9 bases fitting TRBD1. Germline V gene data show CDR1 as KGHSH and CDR2 as LQKENI. This CDR3 spans 16 amino acids. V trimming: 0 bases; J trimming: 8 bases; junction bases outside the gene matches: 10. CDR3 coding DNA: TGTGCCAGCTCACCACCGAGTTTAGGGACAGGGACCGGCTACACCTTC. Its translation is CASSPPSLGTGTGYTF.

The table lists this clone with a few counts. The V gene is TRBV28, the J gene TRBJ1-2, with 7 bases that match TRBD1. Losses at the gene ends were 4 bases for V and 0 bases for J; bases not matched to a gene: 11. Per germline, CDR1 MDHEN and CDR2 SYDVKM. The CDR3 runs to 17 residues. The CDR3 is CASSSTGSQLANYGYTF. CDR3 sequence (DNA): TGTGCCAGCAGTTCGACAGGGTCCCAGTTAGCTAACTATGGCTACACCTTC.

V gene TRBV5-5 combines with J gene TRBJ1-3, with 8 positions matching TRBD1. The ends lost 4 bases at V and 1 base at J; junction bases unmatched: 7. Germline V gene data show CDR1 as SGHKS and CDR2 as YYEKEE (reference sequence). The CDR3 totals 16 residues. CDR3 in DNA: TGTGCCAGCAGCCCCGGGACAGGTCAATCTGGAAACACCATATATTTT. It codes for CASSPGTGQSGNTIYF.

The chain joins TRBV15 to TRBJ1-2; a possible D gene is TRBD1 (5 bases). Trimming removed 2 bases at V and 0 bases at J, with 10 bases between. Per germline, CDR1 LNHNV and CDR2 YYDKDF (reference sequence). The CDR3 is made up of 15 amino acids. CDR3 nucleotide sequence: TGTGCCACCAGCAGACATGGGACTGCTAACTATGGCTACACCTTC. Its protein is CATSRHGTANYGYTF.